This paragraph reports one T cell receptor (beta chain). This CDR3 is 13 amino acids long. V gave up 2 bases and J gave up 4 bases, with 9 bases separating them. CDR1 is SGHNT, CDR2 YYREEE, per germline (reference sequence). Here immunoSEQ multiplex PCR was the method, and the copy in TCRdb shows in-frame clones only, minus some. The top ten clones hold over 2.5% of a sample with about 360,000 clones, around 87% of them seen once. The data stem from a study of blood T cell repertoires in COVID-19. Study-wide context: T cells, B-cell-depleted T cells, or PBMCs supplied cDNA or gDNA.

The sequenced material came from peripheral blood. The chain combines TRBV5-4 with TRBJ2-5; unclear D gene. This sequence originates from a human donor in a cohort sampled during active COVID-19. CDR3 residues: CASSLFPLETQYF. The CDR3 coding sequence is TGTGCCAGCAGCTTATTTCCCCTAGAGACCCAGTACTTC.